This T cell receptor (beta chain) appears in the sequencing data of a study of neoadjuvant anti-PD-1 for oral cavity cancer. In the study overall: Patients without progression got a fourth dose around day 43.

This clone was seen only once. Its specificity is unknown. Blood libraries mostly used around 500 ng genomic DNA, six replicates each. Method: immunoSEQ multiplex PCR; TCRdb's copy keeps in-frame clones and lacks some. Seen here are around 13,000 clones, around three quarters observed once, and the top ten hold under 2.5%. Time point meaning: after neoadjuvant nivolumab, at surgical resection. Patients had newly diagnosed, untreated stage II-IVA oral cavity squamous cell carcinoma. Whole-study results and caveats: Higher pretreatment Treg/Th17 ratios tracked higher pretreatment blood clonality.

This sequence originates from a person between 40 and 85 years old with oral cavity squamous cell carcinoma. Sequenced here: PBMCs, sampled after nivolumab (anti-PD-1) treatment.

The CDR3 DNA sequence: TGTGCCAGCAGAACTGGGACCGCCCGCACCGGGGAGCTGTTTTTT. Its translation is CASRTGTARTGELFF. The chain has TRBV6-1 and TRBJ2-2; TRBD1 or TRBD2 may be the D gene (5 bases each). CDR1 is MNHNS, CDR2 SASEGT, per germline. With 6 bases removed from V and 4 bases from J, the gap between germline ends came to 15 bases. This CDR3 is 15 amino acids long.